This T cell receptor (beta chain) was captured in a study of CD8+CD57+ T cells in acquired aplastic anemia. In its sample, this clonotype was seen many times. The use of genomic DNA as template underpinned the TCR beta VDJ and CDR3 profiling. TCRdb re-called the reads with MiXCR, one entry per CDR3 protein. The data show about 180,000 distinct CDR3 sequences, less than 50% seen once. The CDR3 totals 19 residues. The germline CDR1 and CDR2 sequences are SGHNT and YYREEE (reference sequence). V trimming: 4 bases; J trimming: 0 bases; junction bases outside the gene matches: 9. Selection for sequencing was limited to patients who had shown CD8+CD57+ cell expansion by flow cytometry. No therapy had been given to the patients at the time of blood sampling.

The source is a human donor with aplastic anemia. Material for sequencing was sorted CD4+, CD8+, or CD8+CD57+ T cells (not recorded which) from PBMCs. The J gene is TRBJ2-1, the V gene TRBV5-4, with 14 bases identical to TRBD2. In DNA form, the CDR3 reads TGTGCCAGCAGCCAGGGACTAGCGGGGGCCTTAAGCTCCTACAATGAGCAGTTCTTC. Encoded protein: CASSQGLAGALSSYNEQFF.